One sample yielded the 15 T cell receptor beta chains listed below, sequenced in a study of identical twins. In TCRdb, the 5' RACE reads were re-called with MiXCR into one record per CDR3 protein. This sample has 700,000 to 950,000 distinct CDR3 sequences, with about 12% found just once. This same sample was also part of a study on yellow fever vaccine responses in identical twins.

The specimen sequenced was PBMCs. Receptors originate from a woman aged 18-35 years in good health.

This clonotype was seen more than once but under ten times. The chain is built from TRBV5-1 and TRBJ2-3; TRBD1 matches at 8 bases. The germline gives CDR1 SGHRS, CDR2 YFSETQ. The CDR3 spans 15 residues. V gave up 4 bases and J gave up 5 bases; unmatched junction bases: 9. The CDR3 DNA reads as TGCGCCAGCAGCGGGAGGACAGGGTTCGTAGATACGCAGTATTTT. This gives the protein CASSGRTGFVDTQYF.

V gene TRBV6-5 combines with J gene TRBJ2-1, with D unresolved. The CDR3 spans 18 residues. The V end was cut by 0 bases, the J end by 0 bases, with 15 bases between. In germline, CDR1 is MNHEY, CDR2 SVGAGI. The CDR3 spells CASSYSLFDGSSYNEQFF. The CDR3 DNA reads TGTGCCAGCAGTTACTCGCTTTTTGACGGAAGCTCCTACAATGAGCAGTTCTTC.

J is TRBJ2-1 and V is TRBV12-3 or TRBV12-4; D ambiguous. The CDR3 length is 16 residues. V was trimmed by 2 bases and J by 2 bases, leaving 13 bases between them. In DNA form, the CDR3 reads TGTGCCAGCAGTTTACCTAACAGTCAAGCCTACAATGAGCAGTTCTTC. The encoded protein is CASSLPNSQAYNEQFF.

This clonotype was seen ten or more times. The CDR3 DNA reads TGTGCCAGCAGTTTATGGCCGGACAGTCGGGAGCAGTACTTC. It encodes CASSLWPDSREQYF. J is TRBJ2-7 and V is TRBV28, with D maybe TRBD1 (6 bases). Per germline, CDR1 MDHEN and CDR2 SYDVKM. The length of the CDR3 is 14 residues. V was shortened by 0 bases and J by 7 bases, with 13 bases between the two germline ends.

The table lists this clonotype with a few counts. This chain joins TRBV7-7 and TRBJ2-2; 8 nucleotides align to TRBD1. V gave up 6 bases and J gave up 6 bases; unmatched junction bases: 6. Germline lookup yields CDR1 SSHAT and CDR2 FNYEAQ (reference sequence). The CDR3 totals 14 residues. The DNA for the CDR3 is TGTGCCAGCAGACAGCCCAGGGGGCCCGGGGAGCTGTTTTTT. This encodes CASRQPRGPGELFF.

The sample holds many counts of this clonotype. CDR3 in amino acids: CASSHTGVNTEAFF. DNA for the CDR3: TGTGCCAGCAGTCATACAGGGGTGAACACTGAAGCTTTCTTT. V and J are TRBV12-3 or TRBV12-4 and TRBJ1-1; 7 bases fit TRBD1. The CDR3 extends over 14 amino acids. With 5 bases clipped from V and 0 bases from J, the junction kept 3 bases outside the gene matches.

The V call is TRBV6-1, the J call TRBJ1-6; unclear D gene. V shed 8 bases and J shed 8 bases, with 13 bases lying between them. Germline loops: CDR1 MNHNS, CDR2 SASEGT. The CDR3 covers 13 residues. CDR3 sequence (DNA): TGTGCCAGCTCCGGGCCGAATTATTCACCCCTCCACTTT. This codes for CASSGPNYSPLHF.

The chain couples TRBV5-6 to TRBJ2-1, with D possibly being TRBD1 (6 bases). Germline CDR1 reads SGHDT; CDR2 reads YYEEEE. Trimming stripped 0 bases from V and 12 bases from J, with 16 bases between. This CDR3 has 14 residues. CDR3 residues: CASSLGQALRGQFF. The CDR3 DNA reads as TGTGCCAGCAGCTTGGGGCAGGCCCTCAGGGGGCAGTTCTTC.

This clonotype was detected many times. The CDR3 sequence is CASSLLGQGPVNEQFF. The DNA for the CDR3 is TGTGCCAGCAGCTTACTGGGACAGGGTCCTGTCAATGAGCAGTTCTTC. This chain uses TRBV7-9 with TRBJ2-1; 9 positions match TRBD1. CDR1 is SEHNR, CDR2 FQNEAQ, per germline (reference sequence). CDR3 length equals 16 residues. V was pared by 2 bases and J by 6 bases, with 8 bases of the junction left unmatched.

V usage is TRBV24-1 and J usage is TRBJ2-3; D is unresolved. The CDR3 totals 13 residues. Deletions cut 7 bases from V and 6 bases from J, with 13 bases between. Germline values: CDR1 KGHDR, CDR2 SFDVKD. CDR3 residues: CATSPPVSDTQYF. The CDR3 nucleotides read TGTGCCACCAGCCCCCCGGTCAGCGATACGCAGTATTTT.

There are a few counts of this clonotype. The chain joins TRBV29-1 to TRBJ2-2; unclear D gene. Trimming shortened V by 4 bases and J by 0 bases, and 9 bases separated the two germline ends. This CDR3 is built from 14 residues. The germline CDR1 and CDR2 sequences are SQVTM and ANQGSEA. CDR3 nucleotides: TGCAGCGTTGTGGACCGTTCGAACACCGGGGAGCTGTTTTTT. Its protein is CSVVDRSNTGELFF.

This clonotype has only a few counts. This rearrangement joins TRBV4-1 to TRBJ2-6; D not certain. Trimming shortened V by 5 bases and J by 8 bases, and 19 bases separated the two germline ends. The CDR3 extends over 16 amino acids. The germline V gene encodes CDR1 MGHRA and CDR2 YSYEKL. CDR3: CASSSPLRLTTNVLTF. Written as DNA, the CDR3 is TGCGCCAGCAGCTCGCCCCTCCGATTGACGACCAACGTCCTGACTTTC.

This clonotype was picked up a small number of times. The genes are TRBV3-1 and TRBJ1-1; TRBD1 is a possible D gene (6 bases). This CDR3 spans 14 amino acids. CDR1 is LGHDT and CDR2 is YNNKEL in the germline V gene (reference sequence). Trimming took 5 bases from V and 4 from J, leaving 14 bases between them. The CDR3 spells CASSYDRGGTEAFF. The CDR3, as DNA: TGTGCCAGCAGCTACGATCGAGGGGGCACTGAAGCTTTCTTT. Looking up the rest from reference TRBV3-1 and TRBJ1-1 gives the full variable domain: DTAVSQTPKYLVTQMGNDKSIKCEQNLGHDTMYWYKQDSKKFLKIMFSYNNKELIINETVPNRFSPKSPDKAHLNLHINSLELGDSAVYFCASSYDRGGTEAFFGQGTRLTVV.

V and J are TRBV28 and TRBJ2-6; no reliable D call. Trimming left V 3 bases short and J 7 bases short, with 4 bases between. The CDR3 is made up of 12 amino acids. Per the germline V gene, CDR1 is MDHEN and CDR2 is SYDVKM. The CDR3 sequence: CASSLPANVLTF. The CDR3 nucleotides read TGTGCCAGCAGTTTGCCCGCCAACGTCCTGACTTTC.

CDR3 region: CASSLSGGPPYNEQFF. CDR3 bases: TGCGCCAGCAGCTTAAGTGGGGGGCCACCCTACAATGAGCAGTTCTTC. This chain joins TRBV5-1 and TRBJ2-1; D assignment may be TRBD1 or TRBD2 (6 bases each). This CDR3 has 16 residues. V lost 2 bases and J lost 2, with 14 bases in between. CDR1 and CDR2 (germline): SGHRS, YFSETQ.